One and the same sample provided the 25 T cell receptor beta chains below, sequenced in a study of blood T cell repertoires in COVID-19. Measured with immunoSEQ multiplex PCR; TCRdb has only the in-frame clones, and not every one. The sample consists of about 360,000 clones, around 80% of them appearing once. Sequencing was performed on peripheral blood. These receptors were taken from a man aged 25 to 40 with active or convalescent COVID-19.

The genes are TRBV7-3 and TRBJ2-1; TRBD2 matches 8 bases. CDR3 length equals 14 residues. V shed 4 bases and J 8 bases; nucleotides not matched to a gene: 7. Looked up from germline, CDR1 is SGHTA and CDR2 is FQGTGA. As DNA, the CDR3 is TGTGCCAGCAGCTCGGAGCGGGAGACGGATGAGCAGTTCTTC. Residues: CASSSERETDEQFF.

The chain recombines TRBV30 with TRBJ1-3, with 7 bases aligning to TRBD1. This CDR3 has 15 amino acids. Germline V gene lookup returns CDR1 GTSNPN and CDR2 SVGIG (reference sequence). V lost 5 bases and J lost 0; bases outside the gene matches: 7. The CDR3 spells CAWGGGAGSGNTIYF. Written as DNA, the CDR3 is TGTGCCTGGGGAGGGGGCGCAGGCTCTGGAAACACCATATATTTT.

The V and J genes are TRBV9 and TRBJ1-1, with no clear D. Germline V gives CDR1 SGDLS, CDR2 YYNGEE. The CDR3 has 14 amino acids. Trimming took 0 bases from V and 4 from J, leaving 10 bases between them. The CDR3 sequence: CASSVEGTVTEAFF. The CDR3 DNA sequence: TGTGCCAGCAGCGTAGAAGGAACAGTCACTGAAGCTTTCTTT.

The J gene is TRBJ2-5, the V gene TRBV5-1; 7 bases map to TRBD1. With 3 bases clipped from V and 0 bases from J, the junction kept 2 bases outside the gene matches. This CDR3 has 14 residues. CDR1 and CDR2 (germline): SGHRS, YFSETQ. The CDR3 DNA reads as TGCGCCAGCAGCTCGGGACAGTACCAAGAGACCCAGTACTTC. Translation: CASSSGQYQETQYF.

The V gene is TRBV4-1, the J gene TRBJ2-7, with D maybe TRBD2 (5 bases). V was trimmed by 4 bases and J by 0 bases, leaving 7 bases between them. Germline V gene sequence: CDR1 MGHRA, CDR2 YSYEKL. This CDR3 is built from 13 residues. CDR3 in amino acids: CASSRENSYEQYF. DNA of the CDR3: TGCGCCAGCAGCCGGGAGAACTCCTACGAGCAGTACTTC.

In this sample, this clone turned up once. J is TRBJ1-2 and V is TRBV4-3, with 7 nucleotides matching TRBD1. The CDR3 has 13 amino acids. Germline CDR1 and CDR2: LGHNA and YSLEER. Trimming at V came to 0 bases and at J to 8 bases, leaving 3 bases not matched to a gene. CDR3: CASSQEQGRGYTF. CDR3 sequence (DNA): TGCGCCAGCAGCCAAGAACAGGGGCGCGGCTACACCTTC.

This rearrangement joins TRBV24-1 to TRBJ1-4; D may be TRBD1 (6 bases). V lost 9 bases and J 4 bases, leaving 14 bases between the germline ends. CDR3 length: 14 residues. CDR1 and CDR2 from the germline V gene are KGHDR and SFDVKD. The DNA of the CDR3 is TGTGCCACCGTCCCCGGGACACTTAATGAAAAACTGTTTTTT. This sequence encodes CATVPGTLNEKLFF.

The V call is TRBV19, the J call TRBJ2-3, with 8 bases lining up with TRBD1. Trimming took 5 bases from V and 4 from J; bases not matched to a gene: 8. The CDR3 consists of 15 residues. Germline V CDR1 and CDR2: LNHDA, SQIVND (reference sequence). In DNA, the CDR3 is TGTGCCAGTAGTTTCGGCAGGGGGCGGGCAGATACGCAGTATTTT. Amino acids: CASSFGRGRADTQYF.

The chain links TRBV11-2 to TRBJ2-1; 13 nucleotides match TRBD2. Germline lookup yields CDR1 SGHAT and CDR2 FQNNGV. The J segment lost 9 bases and the V segment lost 5 bases, leaving 7 bases of the junction unmatched. The CDR3 contains 15 residues. CDR3 DNA sequence: TGTGCCAGCAGCATAACTAGCGGGAGGGCCACTGAGCAGTTCTTC. This gives the protein CASSITSGRATEQFF. Full variable domain (rest looked up from reference TRBV11-2 and TRBJ2-1): EAGVAQSPRYKIIEKRQSVAFWCNPISGHATLYWYQQILGQGPKLLIQFQNNGVVDDSQLPKDRFSAERLKGVDSTLKIQPAKLEDSAVYLCASSITSGRATEQFFGPGTRLTVL.

There are a few counts of this clone. The V call is TRBV9, the J call TRBJ1-4; TRBD1 agrees at 8 bases. Germline V lookup: CDR1 SGDLS, CDR2 YYNGEE. CDR3 length: 15 amino acids. V was clipped by 4 bases and J by 3 bases; unmatched bases: 5. The CDR3 spells CASSTGQGANEKLFF. CDR3 nucleotide sequence: TGTGCCAGCAGCACAGGACAGGGAGCTAATGAAAAACTGTTTTTT.

This sequence joins TRBV6-1 and TRBJ1-1; the D gene is possibly TRBD1 (6 bases). CDR1 MNHNS and CDR2 SASEGT come from the germline V gene. The CDR3 runs 15 residues. Trimming cost V 3 bases and J 1 base, with 12 bases left between them. CDR3 nucleotide sequence: TGTGCCAGCAGTGAGAATGGACAGTCGAACACTGAAGCTTTCTTT. Its translation: CASSENGQSNTEAFF.

The chain uses TRBV30 and TRBJ2-1, with TRBD2 matching 7 bases. V lost 4 bases, J lost 3 bases, and 3 bases stayed unmatched. Germline V lookup: CDR1 GTSNPN, CDR2 SVGIG (reference sequence). The CDR3 is made up of 13 amino acids. CDR3 nucleotide sequence: TGTGCCTGGATGCGCGGGGGCTACAATGAGCAGTTCTTC. Translation: CAWMRGGYNEQFF. The whole variable domain, filled in from reference TRBV30 and TRBJ2-1, reads SQTIHQWPATLVQPVGSPLSLECTVEGTSNPNLYWYRQAAGRGLQLLFYSVGIGQISSEVPQNLSASRPQDRQFILSSKKLLLSDSGFYLCAWMRGGYNEQFFGPGTRLTVL.

The chain has TRBV21-1 and TRBJ1-1; the D call TRBD1 from the table was never checked on the DNA. TRBV21-1 is a pseudogene segment. The CDR3 is made up of 15 amino acids. The CDR3 DNA reads TGTGCCAGCAGCAACCCACAGGGACCGAACACTGAAGCTTTCTTT. This sequence encodes CASSNPQGPNTEAFF.

V is TRBV9 and J is TRBJ2-2; 14 nucleotides line up with TRBD2. Trimming removed 3 bases from V and 6 bases from J; junction bases left unmatched: 13. CDR1 and CDR2 from the germline V gene are SGDLS and YYNGEE. This CDR3 has 19 amino acids. Here the CDR3 reads CASSEGTSGSKGRAGELFF. DNA for the CDR3: TGTGCCAGCAGCGAGGGGACTAGCGGGAGCAAGGGGAGGGCCGGGGAGCTGTTTTTT.

The chain carries TRBV28 and TRBJ2-2, with TRBD1 as a possible D gene (5 bases). CDR1 is MDHEN, CDR2 SYDVKM, per germline. V was pared by 5 bases and J by 6 bases, with 13 bases between. The CDR3 spans 14 residues. CDR3 sequence reads: CASSGRVDAGELFF. CDR3 coding DNA: TGTGCCAGCAGTGGCAGGGTTGACGCCGGGGAGCTGTTTTTT.

The chain joins TRBV6-5 to TRBJ2-3, with 8 bases identical to TRBD1. The germline CDR1 and CDR2 sequences are MNHEY and SVGAGI. CDR3 length: 13 residues. Trimming cost V 6 bases and J 5 bases; bases outside gene matches: 4. For the CDR3, the DNA is TGTGCCAGCAGCCGACAGGGGAGAGATACGCAGTATTTT. Its protein is CASSRQGRDTQYF.

CDR3 coding DNA: TGTGCCAGTAGTCCGGTTCGACTGAGCAATCAGCCCCAGCATTTT. This translates into CASSPVRLSNQPQHF. J is TRBJ1-5 and V is TRBV19; no definite D call. Germline CDR1 and CDR2: LNHDA and SQIVND (reference sequence). V was clipped by 5 bases and J by 1 base, with 12 bases between them. The CDR3 is 15 residues long.

J is TRBJ2-3 and V is TRBV4-2; TRBD2 matches 10 bases. Trimming at V came to 3 bases and at J to 0 bases, leaving 12 bases not matched to a gene. Per germline, CDR1 LGHNA and CDR2 YNFKEQ. The CDR3 spans 19 residues. CDR3 residues: CASSQELAGPGGSTDTQYF. DNA of the CDR3: TGTGCCAGCAGCCAGGAACTAGCGGGACCTGGAGGAAGCACAGATACGCAGTATTTT.

This chain connects TRBV7-9 to TRBJ2-3, with 7 bases lining up with TRBD2. The CDR3 totals 15 residues. Germline V gene data show CDR1 as SEHNR and CDR2 as FQNEAQ (reference sequence). V lost 5 bases, J lost 5 bases, and 10 bases stayed unmatched. CDR3 region: CASSPPRGGEDTQYF. CDR3 bases: TGTGCCAGCAGCCCTCCCCGTGGGGGGGAAGATACGCAGTATTTT.

The chain combines TRBV19 with TRBJ1-1, with D unclear. The CDR3 has 13 amino acids. The V and J ends lost 4 bases and 6 bases respectively, with 12 bases between them. Germline values: CDR1 LNHDA, CDR2 SQIVND (reference sequence). CDR3 residues: CASSTRRRAEAFF. DNA of the CDR3: TGTGCCAGTAGTACACGCCGGAGGGCTGAAGCTTTCTTT.

In its sample, this clone was seen a few times. The CDR3 sequence: CASSEKRTSGNYEQYF. For the CDR3, the DNA is TGTGCCAGCAGTGAAAAAAGGACTAGCGGGAACTACGAGCAGTACTTC. The chain carries TRBV2 and TRBJ2-7; TRBD2 aligns across 12 bases. The length of the CDR3 is 16 residues. Germline V gene lookup returns CDR1 SNHLY and CDR2 FYNNEI. The ends lost 2 bases at V and 3 bases at J; junction bases unmatched: 5.

The V call is TRBV6-5, the J call TRBJ1-3, with D possibly being TRBD1 (6 bases). V lost 8 bases to trimming and J lost 4 bases, with 18 bases between them. Germline values: CDR1 MNHEY, CDR2 SVGAGI. The CDR3 is made up of 15 amino acids. CDR3 sequence: CASHGAGATGNTIYF. Written as DNA, the CDR3 is TGTGCCAGCCACGGGGCAGGGGCCACGGGAAACACCATATATTTT.

This chain connects TRBV28 to TRBJ1-3; D unresolved. Deletions cut 5 bases from V and 2 bases from J, with 10 bases between. From germline, CDR1 is MDHEN and CDR2 SYDVKM. The CDR3 contains 14 residues. The CDR3 region has the DNA TGTGCCAGCAGTCCCCCGGGAGCTGGAAACACCATATATTTT. It specifies CASSPPGAGNTIYF.

The chain uses TRBV7-9 and TRBJ2-2; weak D call: TRBD1 (5 bases). The CDR3 spans 15 residues. V lost 8 bases, J lost 4 bases, and 17 bases lay in between. Germline CDR1 SEHNR, CDR2 FQNEAQ (reference sequence). CDR3 bases: TGTGCCAGCGCACTTCGACAGCCGGGCACCGGGGAGCTGTTTTTT. This gives the protein CASALRQPGTGELFF. Using reference TRBV7-9 and TRBJ2-2 for the parts outside the CDR3, the full variable domain is DTGVSQNPRHKITKRGQNVTFRCDPISEHNRLYWYRQTLGQGPEFLTYFQNEAQLEKSRLLSDRFSAERPKGSFSTLEIQRTEQGDSAMYLCASALRQPGTGELFFGEGSRLTVL.

This clone was detected once. The rearrangement joins TRBV24-1 to TRBJ2-3; no firm D call. CDR1 is KGHDR and CDR2 is SFDVKD in the germline V gene. The CDR3 has 13 residues. The V end lost 11 bases, the J end lost 1 base, and 12 bases lay between the germline ends. CDR3 in DNA: TGTGCCATCCGTGGAGACGGCACAGATACGCAGTATTTT. It is translated as CAIRGDGTDTQYF.